The 12 T cell receptor beta chains below all came from one sample that was sequenced in a study of pediatric ulcerative colitis. Assay used: immunoSEQ multiplex PCR; TCRdb lists only in-frame clones, some missing. The sample records roughly 38,000 clones, roughly 83% being singletons. Sequenced: blood. The receptors derive from a girl between 5 and 17 years old with moderate ulcerative colitis.

This chain connects TRBV19 to TRBJ1-5; 8 positions agree with TRBD1. The CDR3 sequence is 13 residues long. Germline loops: CDR1 LNHDA, CDR2 SQIVND (reference sequence). J lost 8 bases, V lost 6 bases, and 6 bases had no gene match. The CDR3 loop is CASSDRGFEPQHF. CDR3 bases: TGTGCCAGTAGCGACAGGGGTTTTGAGCCCCAGCATTTT.

This chain links TRBV7-9 with TRBJ2-7; D ambiguous. This CDR3 comprises 12 residues. V lost 5 bases and J 0 bases, leaving 5 bases between the germline ends. Germline values: CDR1 SEHNR, CDR2 FQNEAQ (reference sequence). CDR3 region: CASSTISYEQYF. CDR3 DNA: TGTGCCAGCAGCACCATCTCCTACGAGCAGTACTTC.

This clone was recorded only once. Other DNA sequences in the sample encode the same CDR3. The chain uses TRBV29-1 and TRBJ2-5; D unresolved. The germline gives CDR1 SQVTM, CDR2 ANQGSEA. V lost 6 bases to trimming and J lost 0 bases, with 8 bases between them. This CDR3 spans 12 amino acids. For the CDR3, the DNA is TGCAGCGTGCGGACGGACCAAGAGACCCAGTACTTC. It specifies CSVRTDQETQYF.

This chain uses TRBV7-9 with TRBJ2-7; D unclear. V was shortened by 1 base and J by 5 bases, with 12 bases between the two germline ends. The germline V gene has CDR1 SEHNR and CDR2 FQNEAQ (reference sequence). The CDR3 is 14 residues long. CDR3 nucleotides: TGTGCCAGCAGCTTAGTGGTCGAAGGTCACGAGCAGTACTTC. Amino acids: CASSLVVEGHEQYF.

This clone has more than one count but fewer than ten. The V gene is TRBV11-2, the J gene TRBJ1-2; D unresolved. Trimming cost V 7 bases and J 2 bases, with 8 bases left between them. This CDR3 is built from 12 residues. Per germline, CDR1 SGHAT and CDR2 FQNNGV. CDR3 sequence reads: CASTDYNYGYTF. DNA for the CDR3: TGTGCCAGCACCGATTACAACTATGGCTACACCTTC. Full variable domain (rest looked up from reference TRBV11-2 and TRBJ1-2): EAGVAQSPRYKIIEKRQSVAFWCNPISGHATLYWYQQILGQGPKLLIQFQNNGVVDDSQLPKDRFSAERLKGVDSTLKIQPAKLEDSAVYLCASTDYNYGYTFGSGTRLTVV.

The V and J genes are TRBV5-4 and TRBJ1-2; 7 positions match TRBD1. The CDR3 loop spans 16 amino acids. V shed 0 bases, J shed 8 bases, and the junction held 13 bases outside the gene matches. Germline loops: CDR1 SGHNT, CDR2 YYREEE (reference sequence). CDR3 sequence (DNA): TGTGCCAGCAGCTTGGCGGCGGGACAGCTATCTATGGGCTACACCTTC. Translating gives CASSLAAGQLSMGYTF.

This chain uses TRBV9 with TRBJ2-4, with 9 bases lining up with TRBD1. Trimming cost V 2 bases and J 5 bases; bases outside gene matches: 2. The CDR3 sequence is 14 residues long. Looked up from germline, CDR1 is SGDLS and CDR2 is YYNGEE. Here the CDR3 DNA reads TGTGCCAGCAGCGTGGACAGGGGACAAAACATTCAGTACTTC. Protein sequence: CASSVDRGQNIQYF.

The chain uses TRBV18 and TRBJ2-1, with 8 bases lining up with TRBD1. The CDR3 runs 13 residues. The V gene's germline CDR1 is KGHSH and CDR2 LQKENI. The V segment lost 3 bases and the J segment 5 bases; nucleotides outside the gene matches: 0. The CDR3 DNA is TGTGCCAGCTCACCGGACAGGGACAATGAGCAGTTCTTC. It specifies CASSPDRDNEQFF.

This chain connects TRBV18 to TRBJ1-5, with D hard to call. V was shortened by 3 bases and J by 1 base, with 7 bases between the two germline ends. The germline gives CDR1 KGHSH, CDR2 LQKENI. The CDR3 runs to 14 residues. The chain's CDR3 is CASSPLESNQPQHF. CDR3 nucleotides: TGTGCCAGCTCACCTCTGGAGAGCAATCAGCCCCAGCATTTT.

The sample holds one count of this clone. The chain has TRBV11-2 and TRBJ1-3; tentative D call: TRBD1 (5 bases). Germline V lookup: CDR1 SGHAT, CDR2 FQNNGV. V lost 8 bases, J lost 2 bases, and 16 bases lay in between. The CDR3 extends over 15 amino acids. CDR3 sequence reads: CASSGGFAPGNTIYF. The DNA of the CDR3 is TGTGCCAGCTCGGGGGGTTTTGCTCCTGGAAACACCATATATTTT. Drawing the rest from reference TRBV11-2 and TRBJ1-3, the complete variable domain is EAGVAQSPRYKIIEKRQSVAFWCNPISGHATLYWYQQILGQGPKLLIQFQNNGVVDDSQLPKDRFSAERLKGVDSTLKIQPAKLEDSAVYLCASSGGFAPGNTIYFGEGSWLTVV.

This clone rates as large. The gene calls are TRBV25-1 and TRBJ2-5, with TRBD1 matching over 7 bases. After removal of 4 bases from V and 3 bases from J, the junction contained 2 bases not matched to a gene. The CDR3 is 13 residues long. The germline CDR1 and CDR2 sequences are MGHDK and SYGVNS. CDR3 sequence reads: CASSGDRKETQYF. CDR3 DNA: TGTGCCAGCAGTGGGGACAGAAAAGAGACCCAGTACTTC. Combining the CDR3 with reference TRBV25-1 and TRBJ2-5 gives the whole variable domain EADIYQTPRYLVIGTGKKITLECSQTMGHDKMYWYQQDPGMELHLIHYSYGVNSTEKGDLSSESTVSRIRTEHFPLTLESARPSHTSQYLCASSGDRKETQYFGPGTRLLVL.

The rearrangement links TRBV6-6 to TRBJ1-2, with D unresolved. V lost 6 bases to trimming and J lost 6 bases, with 17 bases between them. The CDR3 contains 14 residues. Per germline, CDR1 MNHNY and CDR2 SVGAGI (reference sequence). The CDR3 loop is CASRTPGPAHGYTF. The CDR3 nucleotides read TGTGCCAGCAGAACCCCCGGGCCCGCCCATGGCTACACCTTC.